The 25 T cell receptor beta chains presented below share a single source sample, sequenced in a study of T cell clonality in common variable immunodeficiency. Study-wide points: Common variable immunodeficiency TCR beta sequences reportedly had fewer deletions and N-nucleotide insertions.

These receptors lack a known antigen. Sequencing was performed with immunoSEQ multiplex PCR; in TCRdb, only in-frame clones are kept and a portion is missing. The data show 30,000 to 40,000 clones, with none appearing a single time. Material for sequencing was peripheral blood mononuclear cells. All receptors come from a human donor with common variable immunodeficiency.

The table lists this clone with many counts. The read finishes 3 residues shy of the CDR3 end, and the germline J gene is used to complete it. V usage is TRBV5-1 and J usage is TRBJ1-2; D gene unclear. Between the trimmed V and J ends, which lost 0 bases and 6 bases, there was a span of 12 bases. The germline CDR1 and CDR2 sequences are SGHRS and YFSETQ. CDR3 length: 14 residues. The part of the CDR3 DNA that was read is TGCGCCAGCAGCTTGGGTTATAGGGTCCATGGC. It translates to CASSLGYRVHG. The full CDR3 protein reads CASSLGYRVHGYTF. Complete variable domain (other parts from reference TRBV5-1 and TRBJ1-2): KAGVTQTPRYLIKTRGQQVTLSCSPISGHRSVSWYQQTPGQGLQFLFEYFSETQRNKGNFPGRFSGRQFSNSRSEMNVSTLELGDSALYLCASSLGYRVHGYTFGSGTRLTVV.

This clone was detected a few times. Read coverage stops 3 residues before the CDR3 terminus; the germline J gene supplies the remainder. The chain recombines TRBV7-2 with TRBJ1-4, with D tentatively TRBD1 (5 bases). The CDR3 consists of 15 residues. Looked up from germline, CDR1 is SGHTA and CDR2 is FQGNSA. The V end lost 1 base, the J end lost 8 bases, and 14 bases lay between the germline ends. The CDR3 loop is CASSLVPGKKEKLFF. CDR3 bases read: TGTGCCAGCAGCTTAGTCCCAGGGAAAAAGGAAAAA.

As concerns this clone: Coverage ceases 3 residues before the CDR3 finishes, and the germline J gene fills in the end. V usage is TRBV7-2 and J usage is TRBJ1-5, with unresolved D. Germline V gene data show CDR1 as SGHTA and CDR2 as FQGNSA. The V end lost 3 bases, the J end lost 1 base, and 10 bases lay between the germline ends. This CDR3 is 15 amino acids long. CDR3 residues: CASSFLSDSNQPQHF. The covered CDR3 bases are TGTGCCAGCAGCTTTTTAAGCGACAGCAATCAGCCC.

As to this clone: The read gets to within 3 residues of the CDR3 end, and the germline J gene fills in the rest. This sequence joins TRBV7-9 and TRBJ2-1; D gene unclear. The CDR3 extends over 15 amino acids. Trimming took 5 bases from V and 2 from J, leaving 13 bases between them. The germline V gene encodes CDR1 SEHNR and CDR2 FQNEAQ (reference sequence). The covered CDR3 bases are TGTGCCAGCAGCCCGCGCCGTTCCCCCTACAATGAG. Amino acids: CASSPRRSPYNE. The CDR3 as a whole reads CASSPRRSPYNEQFF.

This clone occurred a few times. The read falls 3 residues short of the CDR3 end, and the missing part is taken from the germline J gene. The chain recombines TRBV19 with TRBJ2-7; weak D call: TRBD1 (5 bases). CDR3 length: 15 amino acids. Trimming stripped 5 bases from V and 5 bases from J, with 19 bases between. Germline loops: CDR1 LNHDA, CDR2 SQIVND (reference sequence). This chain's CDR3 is CASSPYPRQPHEQYF. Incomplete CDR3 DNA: TGTGCCAGTAGTCCATACCCAAGACAGCCCCACGAG. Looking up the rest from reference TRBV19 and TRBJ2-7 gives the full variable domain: DGGITQSPKYLFRKEGQNVTLSCEQNLNHDAMYWYRQDPGQGLRLIYYSQIVNDFQKGDIAEGYSVSREKKESFPLTVTSAQKNPTAFYLCASSPYPRQPHEQYFGPGTRLTVT.

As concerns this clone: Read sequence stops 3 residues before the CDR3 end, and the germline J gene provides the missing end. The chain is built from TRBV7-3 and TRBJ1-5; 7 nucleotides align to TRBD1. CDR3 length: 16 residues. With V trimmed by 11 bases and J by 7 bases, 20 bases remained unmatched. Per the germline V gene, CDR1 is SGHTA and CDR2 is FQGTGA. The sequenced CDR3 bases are TGTGCCCATTTTGGACAGGCCGTGTTCGTCCCCCAGCCC. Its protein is CAHFGQAVFVPQP. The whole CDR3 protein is CAHFGQAVFVPQPQHF.

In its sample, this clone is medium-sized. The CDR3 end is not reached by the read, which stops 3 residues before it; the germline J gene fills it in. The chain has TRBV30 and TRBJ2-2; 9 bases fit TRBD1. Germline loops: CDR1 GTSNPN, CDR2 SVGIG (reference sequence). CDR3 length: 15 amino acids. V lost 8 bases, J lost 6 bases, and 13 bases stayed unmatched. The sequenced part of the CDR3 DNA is TGTGCCCGTGGTAGGGGACAGGGTGGGTCCGGGGAG. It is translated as CARGRGQGGSGE. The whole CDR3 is CARGRGQGGSGELFF.

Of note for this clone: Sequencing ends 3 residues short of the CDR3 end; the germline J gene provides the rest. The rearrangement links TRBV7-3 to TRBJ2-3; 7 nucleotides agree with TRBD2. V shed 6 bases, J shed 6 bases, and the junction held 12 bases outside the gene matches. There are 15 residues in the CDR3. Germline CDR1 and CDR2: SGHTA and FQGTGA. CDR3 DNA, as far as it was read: TGTGCCAGCAGACCTACGGGGGGTTGGGCGGATACG. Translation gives CASRPTGGWADT. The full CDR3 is CASRPTGGWADTQYF.

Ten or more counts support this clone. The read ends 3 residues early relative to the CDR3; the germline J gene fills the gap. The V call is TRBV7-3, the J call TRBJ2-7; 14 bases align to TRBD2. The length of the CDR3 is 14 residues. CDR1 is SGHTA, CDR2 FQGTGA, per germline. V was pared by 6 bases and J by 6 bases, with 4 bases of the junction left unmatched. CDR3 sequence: CASRSGTSGGEQYF. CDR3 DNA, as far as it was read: TGTGCCAGCAGGTCCGGGACTAGCGGGGGCGAG.

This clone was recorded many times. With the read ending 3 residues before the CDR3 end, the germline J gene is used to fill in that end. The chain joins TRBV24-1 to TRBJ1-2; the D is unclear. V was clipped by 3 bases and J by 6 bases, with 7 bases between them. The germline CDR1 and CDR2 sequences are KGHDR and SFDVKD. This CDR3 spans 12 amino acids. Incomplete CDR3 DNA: TGTGCCACCAGTGATGAACAAGATGGC. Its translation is CATSDEQDG. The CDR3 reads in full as CATSDEQDGYTF.

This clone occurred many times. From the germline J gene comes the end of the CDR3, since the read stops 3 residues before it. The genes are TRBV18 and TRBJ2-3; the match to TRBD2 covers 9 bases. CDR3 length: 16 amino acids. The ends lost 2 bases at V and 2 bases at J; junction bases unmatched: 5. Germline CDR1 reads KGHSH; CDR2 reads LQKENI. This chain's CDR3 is CASSPLTSGYTDTQYF. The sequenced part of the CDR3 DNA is TGTGCCAGCTCACCATTGACTAGCGGTTACACAGATACG.

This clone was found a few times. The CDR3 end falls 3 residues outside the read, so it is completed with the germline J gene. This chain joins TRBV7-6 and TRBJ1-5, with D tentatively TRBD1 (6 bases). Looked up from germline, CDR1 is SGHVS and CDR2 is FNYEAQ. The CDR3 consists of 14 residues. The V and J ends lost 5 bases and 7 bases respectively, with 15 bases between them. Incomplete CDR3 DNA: TGTGCCAGCAGCCACGGCAGGGGCGGGCAGCCC. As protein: CASSHGRGGQP. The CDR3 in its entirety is CASSHGRGGQPQHF.

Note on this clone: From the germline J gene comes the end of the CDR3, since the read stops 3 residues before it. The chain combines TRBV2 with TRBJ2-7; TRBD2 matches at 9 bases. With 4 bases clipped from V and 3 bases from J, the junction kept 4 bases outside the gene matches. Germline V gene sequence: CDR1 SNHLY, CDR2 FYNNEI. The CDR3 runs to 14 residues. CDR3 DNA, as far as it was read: TGTGCCAGCAGTGGGGTTAGCGGGGGCTACGAG. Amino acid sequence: CASSGVSGGYE. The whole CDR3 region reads CASSGVSGGYEQYF.

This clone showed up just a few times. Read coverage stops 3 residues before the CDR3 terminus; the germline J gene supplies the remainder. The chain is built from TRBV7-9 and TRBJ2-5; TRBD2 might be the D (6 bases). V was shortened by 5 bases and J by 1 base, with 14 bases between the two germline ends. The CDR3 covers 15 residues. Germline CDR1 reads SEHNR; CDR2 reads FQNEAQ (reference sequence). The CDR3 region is CASSQDGGSQETQYF. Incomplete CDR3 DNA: TGTGCCAGCAGCCAAGATGGGGGGTCCCAAGAGACC.

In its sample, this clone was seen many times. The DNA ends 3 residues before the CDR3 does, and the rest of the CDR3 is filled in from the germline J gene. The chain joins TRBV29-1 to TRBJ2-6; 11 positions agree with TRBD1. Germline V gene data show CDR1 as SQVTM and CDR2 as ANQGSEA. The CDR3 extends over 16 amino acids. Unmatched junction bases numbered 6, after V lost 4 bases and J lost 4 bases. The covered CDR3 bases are TGCAGCGTTGCCCGGGACAGGGGGTACGGGGCCAACGTC. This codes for CSVARDRGYGANV. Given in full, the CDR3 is CSVARDRGYGANVLTF.

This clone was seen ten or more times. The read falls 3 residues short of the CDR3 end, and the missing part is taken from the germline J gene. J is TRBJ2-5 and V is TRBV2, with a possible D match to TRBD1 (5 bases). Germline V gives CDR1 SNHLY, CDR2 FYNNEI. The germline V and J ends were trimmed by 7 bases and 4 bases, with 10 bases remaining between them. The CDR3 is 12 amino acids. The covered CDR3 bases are TGTGCCAGCACCGAAAGGGGAGAGACC. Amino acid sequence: CASTERGET. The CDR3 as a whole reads CASTERGETQYF.

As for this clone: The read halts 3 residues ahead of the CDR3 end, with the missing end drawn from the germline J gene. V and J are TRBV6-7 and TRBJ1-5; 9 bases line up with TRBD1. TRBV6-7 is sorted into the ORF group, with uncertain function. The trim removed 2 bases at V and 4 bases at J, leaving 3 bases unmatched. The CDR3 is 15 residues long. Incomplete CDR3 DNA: TGTGCCAGCAGTTACACAGGGGGCTGGAATCAGCCC. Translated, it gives CASSYTGGWNQP. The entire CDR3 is CASSYTGGWNQPQHF.

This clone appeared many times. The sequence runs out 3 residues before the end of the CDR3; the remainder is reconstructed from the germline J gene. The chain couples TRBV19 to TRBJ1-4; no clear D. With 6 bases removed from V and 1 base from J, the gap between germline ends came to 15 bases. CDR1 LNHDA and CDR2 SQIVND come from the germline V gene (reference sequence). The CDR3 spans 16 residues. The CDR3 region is CASSLAGSLTNEKLFF. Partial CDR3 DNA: TGTGCCAGTAGCCTGGCGGGATCCTTAACTAATGAAAAA.

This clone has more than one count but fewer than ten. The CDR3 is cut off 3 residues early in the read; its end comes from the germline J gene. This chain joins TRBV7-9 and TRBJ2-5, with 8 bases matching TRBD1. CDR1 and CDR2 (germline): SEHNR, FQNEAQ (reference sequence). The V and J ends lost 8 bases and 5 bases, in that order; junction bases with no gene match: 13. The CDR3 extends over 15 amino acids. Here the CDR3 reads CASSRGTGGTETQYF. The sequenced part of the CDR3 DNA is TGTGCCAGCTCCCGGGGCACAGGGGGGACGGAGACC.

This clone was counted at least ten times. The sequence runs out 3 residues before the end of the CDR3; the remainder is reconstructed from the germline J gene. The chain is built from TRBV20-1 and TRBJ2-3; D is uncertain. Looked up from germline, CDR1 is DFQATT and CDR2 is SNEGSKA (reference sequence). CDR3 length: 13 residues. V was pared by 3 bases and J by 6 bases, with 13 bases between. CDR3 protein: CSASKLRSDTQYF. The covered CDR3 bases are TGCAGTGCTAGCAAGTTGCGGTCGGATACG.

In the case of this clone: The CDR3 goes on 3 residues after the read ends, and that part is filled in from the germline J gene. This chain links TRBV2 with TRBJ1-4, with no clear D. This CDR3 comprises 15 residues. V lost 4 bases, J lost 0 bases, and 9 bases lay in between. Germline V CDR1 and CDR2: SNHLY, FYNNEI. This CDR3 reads CASSGHRATNEKLFF. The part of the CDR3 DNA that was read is TGTGCCAGCAGTGGGCATCGGGCAACTAATGAAAAA.

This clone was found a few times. The covered CDR3 bases are TGTGCCAGCTCACGGGACAGGGCGGAAGATACG. Translated, it gives CASSRDRAEDT. The whole CDR3 sequence reads CASSRDRAEDTQYF. The chain has TRBV18 and TRBJ2-3, with 9 bases matching TRBD1. The read gets to within 3 residues of the CDR3 end, and the germline J gene fills in the rest. The CDR3 loop spans 14 amino acids. V dropped 4 bases and J dropped 5; count of bases not matched to a gene: 4. Per germline, CDR1 KGHSH and CDR2 LQKENI.

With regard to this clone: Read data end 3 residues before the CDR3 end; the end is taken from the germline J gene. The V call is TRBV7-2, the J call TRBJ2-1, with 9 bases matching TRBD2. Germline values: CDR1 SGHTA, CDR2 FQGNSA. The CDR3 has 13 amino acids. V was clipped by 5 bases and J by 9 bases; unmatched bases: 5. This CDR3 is CASSQGGGVEQFF. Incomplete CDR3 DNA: TGTGCCAGCAGCCAGGGCGGGGGGGTTGAG.

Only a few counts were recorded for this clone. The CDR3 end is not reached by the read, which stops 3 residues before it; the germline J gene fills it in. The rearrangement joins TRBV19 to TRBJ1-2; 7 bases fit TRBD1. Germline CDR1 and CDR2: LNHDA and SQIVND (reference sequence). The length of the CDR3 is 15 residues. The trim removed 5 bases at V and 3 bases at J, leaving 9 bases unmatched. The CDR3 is CASSVGQTQDYGYTF. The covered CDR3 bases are TGTGCCAGTAGTGTGGGACAGACTCAGGACTATGGC.

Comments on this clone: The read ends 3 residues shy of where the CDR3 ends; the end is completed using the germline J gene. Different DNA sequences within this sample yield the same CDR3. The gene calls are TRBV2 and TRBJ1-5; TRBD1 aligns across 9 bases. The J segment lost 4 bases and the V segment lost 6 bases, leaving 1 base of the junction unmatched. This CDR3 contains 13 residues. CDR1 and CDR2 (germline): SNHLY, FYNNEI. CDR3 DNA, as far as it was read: TGTGCCAGCAGCGGGACAGGGAATCAGCCC. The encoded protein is CASSGTGNQP. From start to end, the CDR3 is CASSGTGNQPQHF.